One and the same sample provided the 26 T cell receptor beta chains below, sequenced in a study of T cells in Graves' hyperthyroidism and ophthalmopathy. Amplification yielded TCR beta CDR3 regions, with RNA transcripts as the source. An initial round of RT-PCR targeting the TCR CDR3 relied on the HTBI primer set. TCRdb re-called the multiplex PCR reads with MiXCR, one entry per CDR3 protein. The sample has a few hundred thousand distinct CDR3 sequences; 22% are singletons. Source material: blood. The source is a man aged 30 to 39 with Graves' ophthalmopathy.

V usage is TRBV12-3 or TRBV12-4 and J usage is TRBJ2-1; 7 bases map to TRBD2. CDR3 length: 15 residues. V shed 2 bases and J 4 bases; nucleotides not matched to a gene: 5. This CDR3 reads CASSLRASGYNEQFF. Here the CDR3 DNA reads TGTGCCAGCAGTTTAAGGGCTAGCGGATACAATGAGCAGTTCTTC.

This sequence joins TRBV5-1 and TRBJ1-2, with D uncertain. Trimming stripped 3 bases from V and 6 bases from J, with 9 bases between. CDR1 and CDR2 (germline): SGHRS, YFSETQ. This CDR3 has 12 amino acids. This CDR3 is CASSYSGNGYTF. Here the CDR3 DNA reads TGCGCCAGCAGCTACTCAGGCAATGGCTACACCTTC.

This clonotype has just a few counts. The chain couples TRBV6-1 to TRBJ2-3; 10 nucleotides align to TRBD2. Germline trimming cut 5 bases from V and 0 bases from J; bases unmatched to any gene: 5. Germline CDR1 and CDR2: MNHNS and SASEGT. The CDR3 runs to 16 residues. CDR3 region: CASSYWGLASTDTQYF. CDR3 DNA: TGTGCCAGCAGTTACTGGGGACTAGCGAGCACAGATACGCAGTATTTT.

CDR3 DNA sequence: TGTGCCAGCAGCCTAACACAGGGCCATCAGCCCCAGCATTTT. Its protein is CASSLTQGHQPQHF. The V gene is TRBV7-2, the J gene TRBJ1-5; a possible D gene is TRBD1 (6 bases). Germline V gives CDR1 SGHTA, CDR2 FQGNSA. CDR3 length equals 14 residues. Trimming shortened V by 5 bases and J by 5 bases, and 13 bases separated the two germline ends.

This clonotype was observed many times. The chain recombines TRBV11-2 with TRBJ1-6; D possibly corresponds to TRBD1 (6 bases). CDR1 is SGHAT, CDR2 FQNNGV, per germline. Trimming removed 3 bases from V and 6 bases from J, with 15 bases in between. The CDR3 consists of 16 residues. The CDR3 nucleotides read TGTGCCAGCAGCTTGGCACAGGGATACGGTAATTCACCCCTCCACTTT. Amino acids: CASSLAQGYGNSPLHF.

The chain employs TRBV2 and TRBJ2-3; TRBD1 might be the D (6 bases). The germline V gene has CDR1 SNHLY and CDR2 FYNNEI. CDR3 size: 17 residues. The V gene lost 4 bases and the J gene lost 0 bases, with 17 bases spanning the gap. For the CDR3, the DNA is TGTGCCAGCAGTGGCGCAGGGGTCAGAACTAGCACAGATACGCAGTATTTT. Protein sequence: CASSGAGVRTSTDTQYF.

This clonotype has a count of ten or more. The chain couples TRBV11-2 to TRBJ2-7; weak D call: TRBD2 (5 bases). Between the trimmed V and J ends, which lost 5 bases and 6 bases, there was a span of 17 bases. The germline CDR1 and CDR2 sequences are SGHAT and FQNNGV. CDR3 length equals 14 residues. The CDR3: CASSPGLPLGEQYF. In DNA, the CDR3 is TGTGCCAGCAGCCCTGGACTGCCTTTAGGCGAGCAGTACTTC.

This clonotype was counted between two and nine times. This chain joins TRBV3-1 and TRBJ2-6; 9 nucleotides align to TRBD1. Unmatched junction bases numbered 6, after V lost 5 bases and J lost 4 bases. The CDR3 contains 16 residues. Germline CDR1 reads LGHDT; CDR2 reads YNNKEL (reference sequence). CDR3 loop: CASSSQDRGGANVLTF. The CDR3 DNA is TGTGCCAGCAGCTCTCAGGACAGGGGCGGGGCCAACGTCCTGACTTTC.

The CDR3 region is CASSVNPYRVGGNTEAFF. For the CDR3, the DNA is TGTGCCAGCAGCGTGAATCCCTACAGGGTGGGGGGGAACACTGAAGCTTTCTTT. This chain connects TRBV9 to TRBJ1-1; D might be TRBD1 (6 bases). This CDR3 has 18 amino acids. V was pared by 2 bases and J by 1 base, with 21 bases between. Germline CDR1 and CDR2: SGDLS and YYNGEE.

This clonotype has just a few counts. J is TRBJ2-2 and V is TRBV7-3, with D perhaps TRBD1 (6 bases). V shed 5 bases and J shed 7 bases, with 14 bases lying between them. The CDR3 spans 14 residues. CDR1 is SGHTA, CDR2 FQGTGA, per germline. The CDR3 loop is CASSNRQVGGELFF. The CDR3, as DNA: TGTGCCAGCAGCAACAGACAGGTTGGCGGGGAGCTGTTTTTT.

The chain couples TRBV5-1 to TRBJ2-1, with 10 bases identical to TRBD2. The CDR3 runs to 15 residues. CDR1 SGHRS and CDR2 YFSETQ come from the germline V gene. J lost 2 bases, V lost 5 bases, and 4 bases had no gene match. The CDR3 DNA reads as TGCGCCAGCAGTTATACTAGCGGGGCCTACAATGAGCAGTTCTTC. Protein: CASSYTSGAYNEQFF.

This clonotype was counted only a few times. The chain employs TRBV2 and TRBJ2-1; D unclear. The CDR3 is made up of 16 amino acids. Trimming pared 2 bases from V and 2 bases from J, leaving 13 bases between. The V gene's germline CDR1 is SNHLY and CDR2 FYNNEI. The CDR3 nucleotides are TGTGCCAGCAGTGAAAAGATATTATTCCCCTACAATGAGCAGTTCTTC. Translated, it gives CASSEKILFPYNEQFF.

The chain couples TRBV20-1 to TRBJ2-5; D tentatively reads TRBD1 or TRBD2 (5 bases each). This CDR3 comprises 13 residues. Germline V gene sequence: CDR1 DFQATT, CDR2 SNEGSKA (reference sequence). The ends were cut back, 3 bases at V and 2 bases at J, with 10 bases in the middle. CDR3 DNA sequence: TGCAGTGCTAGGGGACGGCGGCAAGAGACCCAGTACTTC. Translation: CSARGRRQETQYF.

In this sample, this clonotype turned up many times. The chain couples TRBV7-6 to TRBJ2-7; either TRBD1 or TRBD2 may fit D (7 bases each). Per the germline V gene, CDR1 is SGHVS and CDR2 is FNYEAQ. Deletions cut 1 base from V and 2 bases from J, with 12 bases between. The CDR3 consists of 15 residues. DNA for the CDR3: TGTGCCAGCAGCTTAGAGGGGGGGACAGCCTACGAGCAGTACTTC. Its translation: CASSLEGGTAYEQYF. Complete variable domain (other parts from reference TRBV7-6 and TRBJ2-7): GAGVSQSPRYKVTKRGQDVALRCDPISGHVSLYWYRQALGQGPEFLTYFNYEAQQDKSGLPNDRFSAERPEGSISTLTIQRTEQRDSAMYRCASSLEGGTAYEQYFGPGTRLTVT.

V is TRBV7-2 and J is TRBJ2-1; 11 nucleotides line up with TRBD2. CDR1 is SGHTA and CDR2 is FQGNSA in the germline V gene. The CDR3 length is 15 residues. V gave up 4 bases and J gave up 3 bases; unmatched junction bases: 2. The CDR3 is CASSWTSGFYNEQFF. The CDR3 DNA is TGTGCCAGCAGCTGGACTAGCGGGTTCTACAATGAGCAGTTCTTC.

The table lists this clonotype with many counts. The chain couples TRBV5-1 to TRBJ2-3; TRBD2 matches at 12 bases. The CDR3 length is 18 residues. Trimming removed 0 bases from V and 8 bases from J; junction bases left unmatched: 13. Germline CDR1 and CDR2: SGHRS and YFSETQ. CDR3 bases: TGCGCCAGCAGCTTGGGGACTAGCGGGATCCGCATCGGGGCTACGCAGTATTTT. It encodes CASSLGTSGIRIGATQYF.

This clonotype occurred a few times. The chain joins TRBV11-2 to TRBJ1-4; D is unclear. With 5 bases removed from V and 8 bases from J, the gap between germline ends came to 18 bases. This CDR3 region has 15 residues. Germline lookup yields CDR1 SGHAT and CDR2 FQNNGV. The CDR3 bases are TGTGCCAGCAGCCCCAATGAGGGTCTGGGGGAAAAACTGTTTTTT. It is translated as CASSPNEGLGEKLFF.

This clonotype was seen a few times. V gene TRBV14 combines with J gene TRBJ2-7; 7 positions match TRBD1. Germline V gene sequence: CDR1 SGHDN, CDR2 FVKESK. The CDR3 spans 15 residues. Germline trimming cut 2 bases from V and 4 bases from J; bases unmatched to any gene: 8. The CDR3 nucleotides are TGTGCCAGCAGCCAAATACCGGGACAGCCATACGAGCAGTACTTC. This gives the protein CASSQIPGQPYEQYF.

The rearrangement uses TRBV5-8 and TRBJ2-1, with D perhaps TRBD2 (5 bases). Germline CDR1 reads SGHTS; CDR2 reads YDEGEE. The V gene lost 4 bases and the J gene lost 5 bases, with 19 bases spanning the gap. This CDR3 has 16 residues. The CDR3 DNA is TGTGCCAGCAGCCCTCGAGGGAATCCCTTTAACAATGAGCAGTTCTTC. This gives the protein CASSPRGNPFNNEQFF.

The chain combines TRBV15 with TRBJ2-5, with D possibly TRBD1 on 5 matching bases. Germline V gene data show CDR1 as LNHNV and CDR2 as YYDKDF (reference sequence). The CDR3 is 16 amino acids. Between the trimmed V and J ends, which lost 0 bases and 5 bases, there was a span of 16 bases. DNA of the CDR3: TGTGCCACCAGCAGAGATCGAAACAGGCAAGCGGAGACCCAGTACTTC. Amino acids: CATSRDRNRQAETQYF.

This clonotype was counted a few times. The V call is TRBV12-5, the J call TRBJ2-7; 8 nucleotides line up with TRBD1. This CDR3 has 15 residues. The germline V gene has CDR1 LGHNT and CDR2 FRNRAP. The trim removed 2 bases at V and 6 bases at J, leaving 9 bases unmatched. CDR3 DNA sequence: TGTGCTAGTGGTTTGTTTCCAGGGGGCCGCTGCGAGCAGTACTTC. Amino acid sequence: CASGLFPGGRCEQYF.

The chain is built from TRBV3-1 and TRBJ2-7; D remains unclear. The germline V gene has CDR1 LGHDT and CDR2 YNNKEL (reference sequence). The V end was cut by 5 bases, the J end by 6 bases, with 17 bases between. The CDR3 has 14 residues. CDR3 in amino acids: CASSDSPNSSEQYF. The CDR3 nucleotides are TGTGCCAGCAGCGACTCGCCGAATAGCAGCGAGCAGTACTTC.

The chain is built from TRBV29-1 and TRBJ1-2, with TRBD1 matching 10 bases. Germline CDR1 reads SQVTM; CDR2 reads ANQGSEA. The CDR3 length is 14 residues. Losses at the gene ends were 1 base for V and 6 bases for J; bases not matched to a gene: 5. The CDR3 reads CSVEGTTGGNGYTF. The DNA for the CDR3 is TGCAGCGTTGAAGGGACGACAGGGGGCAATGGCTACACCTTC.

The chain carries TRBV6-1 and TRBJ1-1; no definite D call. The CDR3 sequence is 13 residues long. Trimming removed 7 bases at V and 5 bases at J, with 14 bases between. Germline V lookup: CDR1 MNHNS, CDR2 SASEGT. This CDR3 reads CASTAGAGTEAFF. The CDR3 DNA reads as TGTGCCAGCACCGCTGGTGCGGGGACTGAAGCTTTCTTT.

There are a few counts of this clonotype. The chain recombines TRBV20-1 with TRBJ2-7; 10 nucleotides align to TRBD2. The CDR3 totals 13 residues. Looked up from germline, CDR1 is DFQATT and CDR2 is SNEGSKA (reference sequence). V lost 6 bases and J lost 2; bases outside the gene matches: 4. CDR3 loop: CSAESGRAYEQYF. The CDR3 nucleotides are TGCAGTGCGGAAAGCGGGAGGGCCTACGAGCAGTACTTC.

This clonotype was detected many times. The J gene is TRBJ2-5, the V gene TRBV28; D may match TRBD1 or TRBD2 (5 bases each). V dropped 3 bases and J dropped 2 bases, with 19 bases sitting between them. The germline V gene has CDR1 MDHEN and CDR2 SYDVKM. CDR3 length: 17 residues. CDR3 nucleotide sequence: TGTGCCAGCAGTTTCGGGGAGCACACAGGACCACAAGAGACCCAGTACTTC. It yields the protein CASSFGEHTGPQETQYF.